The rows below give T cell receptor beta chains drawn from one sample of a study of neurological immune-mediated disorders. MiXCR, run by TCRdb on the 5' RACE reads, gives a single entry per CDR3 protein. The profile shows about 57,000 distinct CDR3 sequences, over 8.5% of them singletons. Sequencing was done on a sample of PBMCs. These receptors all come from a male donor with HTLV-1-associated myelopathy (HAM/TSP). Each CDR3 is given with its conserved first and last residue. D genes are given only for firm matches.

J	D	V	CDR3
TRBJ2-5	TRBD2	TRBV10-3	CAISESGGEETQYF
TRBJ1-2	NA	TRBV29-1	CSVLGGGYGYTF
TRBJ1-5	NA	TRBV3-1	CASSRGARQPQHF
TRBJ1-2	NA	TRBV28	CASSFWAYGYTF
TRBJ1-1	TRBD1	TRBV20-1	CSAWGQNEAFF
TRBJ2-5	NA	TRBV5-1	CASSLYLETQYF
TRBJ2-1	TRBD1	TRBV2	CASSRDSSSYNEQFF
TRBJ2-7	TRBD1	TRBV9	CASSVGHRGKKNEQYF
TRBJ2-2	TRBD1	TRBV3-1	CASSLTEQGTGELFF
TRBJ2-5	TRBD1	TRBV20-1	CSAPGQQPGETQYF
TRBJ2-7	TRBD1	TRBV27	CASSRGTGLPYEQYF
TRBJ2-1	TRBD1	TRBV5-1	CASSLGTATYNEQFF
TRBJ1-2	NA	TRBV5-1	CASSPDGENGGGYTF
TRBJ2-2	TRBD2	TRBV5-1	CASRSGASNTGELFF
TRBJ2-7	TRBD2	TRBV20-1	CSVPPSGGRYEQYF
TRBJ1-1	NA	TRBV20-1	CSEFDSLLMNTEAFF
TRBJ2-2	TRBD2	TRBV4-3	CASSLSFRLAGELFF
TRBJ2-7	NA	TRBV20-1	CSARVDPPVREQYF
TRBJ2-5	TRBD2	TRBV7-2	CASSLAGGYQETQYF
TRBJ2-7	NA	TRBV11-3	CASSLDGGTTEQYF
TRBJ2-5	NA	TRBV15	CATSRVGGETQYF
TRBJ1-2	NA	TRBV7-2	CASSFGRGHGYTF
TRBJ2-5	NA	TRBV7-8	CASSLSALPQETQYF
TRBJ2-5	NA	TRBV6-2/TRBV6-3	CASSYVGLETQYF
TRBJ2-7	TRBD2	TRBV5-1	CASSAGTRGGEQYF
TRBJ2-7	NA	TRBV15	CATSIDSGAYEQYF
TRBJ1-2	NA	TRBV7-9	CASSLSYGYTF
TRBJ2-5	TRBD2	TRBV5-5	CASSLVAGSQETQYF
TRBJ2-3	TRBD1	TRBV12-3/TRBV12-4	CASSRDRGLGDTQYF
TRBJ1-1	TRBD1	TRBV5-1	CASSLAAGGTEAFF
TRBJ2-1	NA	TRBV5-1	CASSLDGGRPGNEQFF
TRBJ2-1	TRBD1	TRBV12-3/TRBV12-4	CASSSTGGQRNEQFF
TRBJ2-1	NA	TRBV12-5	CASGIRGFDEQFF
TRBJ2-5	TRBD2	TRBV4-3	CASSQGRTSGRKETQYF
TRBJ1-4	TRBD1	TRBV4-3	CASSQLPQGAGEKLFF
TRBJ2-7	NA	TRBV5-1	CASRTGTVYTNYEQYF
TRBJ2-1	NA	TRBV6-5	CASSYGSSYNEQFF
TRBJ2-1	NA	TRBV9	CASSVGHLVSYNEQFF
TRBJ1-4	TRBD1	TRBV7-9	CASSWGQGGVTNEKLFF
TRBJ2-1	NA	TRBV20-1	CSAKLVSPQQFF
TRBJ2-1	TRBD1	TRBV28	CASSSGGWNEQFF
TRBJ2-1	NA	TRBV6-2/TRBV6-3	CASSFRVTREQFF
TRBJ1-2	NA	TRBV7-9	CASSLGVLQSTLYGYTF
TRBJ1-1	NA	TRBV7-8	CASSASVVGEAFF
TRBJ2-6	NA	TRBV18	CASSPRIVSSGANVLTF
TRBJ1-2	NA	TRBV7-2	CASSFVGGYTF
TRBJ1-6	TRBD1	TRBV20-1	CSARDGQGAYSPLHF
TRBJ1-1	NA	TRBV5-1	CASSLFRNTEAFF
TRBJ1-1	NA	TRBV5-1	CASRVRGGLVEAFF
TRBJ1-1	NA	TRBV20-1	CSAREPGERGKIEAFF